Listed here are 29 T cell receptor beta chains from one sample, sequenced in a study of shared clonotypes between healthy human individuals. Produced via immunoSEQ multiplex PCR; TCRdb's table is partial and in-frame only. The sample includes millions of clones, 93% of them seen just once. The sequencing input was naive CD4+ T cells from PBMCs. Subset described: CD45RA+ positively selected. These receptor sequences come from a man between 18 and 29 years old in good health. Some clones in this sample may be carry-over from other donors' samples.

The chain uses TRBV10-3 and TRBJ2-1, with 11 positions matching TRBD1. Germline-derived CDR1 and CDR2 are ENHRY and SYGVKD. The V and J ends lost 4 bases and 7 bases, in that order; junction bases with no gene match: 12. This CDR3 has 17 residues. CDR3 coding DNA: TGTGCCATCAGTGGGACAGGGGGCGAAGGTGTGAGGAATGAGCAGTTCTTC. Translated: CAISGTGGEGVRNEQFF.

The genes are TRBV23-1 and TRBJ1-1; weak D call: TRBD1 (5 bases). TRBV23-1 carries the ORF label, with uncertain function. The V end lost 6 bases, the J end lost 3 bases, and 23 bases lay between the germline ends. The CDR3 covers 17 residues. The CDR3, as DNA: TGCGCCAGCAGCCATCAGGGAAGGAGGGGTGTTCACACTGAAGCTTTCTTT. This encodes CASSHQGRRGVHTEAFF.

The CDR3 protein is CAISGTRTSTDTQYF. CDR3 nucleotides: TGTGCCATCAGCGGGACTAGAACTAGCACAGATACGCAGTATTTT. V is TRBV10-3 and J is TRBJ2-3; TRBD2 agrees at 8 bases. CDR1 and CDR2 (germline): ENHRY, SYGVKD. J lost 0 bases, V lost 6 bases, and 5 bases had no gene match. The CDR3 loop spans 15 amino acids.

The rearrangement uses TRBV19 and TRBJ2-1; TRBD2 agrees at 8 bases. The V gene's germline CDR1 is LNHDA and CDR2 SQIVND (reference sequence). The CDR3 is 16 amino acids. V shed 4 bases, J shed 1 base, and the junction held 6 bases outside the gene matches. Here the CDR3 reads CASSTLSGTSYNEQFF. The CDR3 nucleotides are TGTGCCAGTAGTACCCTTAGCGGGACGTCCTACAATGAGCAGTTCTTC.

V is TRBV29-1 and J is TRBJ2-3; D remains ambiguous. CDR1 is SQVTM, CDR2 ANQGSEA, per germline. The CDR3 has 16 amino acids. Trimming removed 3 bases from V and 0 bases from J, with 16 bases in between. The CDR3 DNA reads as TGCAGCGTTGACAGTGTGTTTACGACTAGCACAGATACGCAGTATTTT. Amino acids: CSVDSVFTTSTDTQYF.

The V gene is TRBV29-1, the J gene TRBJ2-1, with 9 bases lining up with TRBD2. Looked up from germline, CDR1 is SQVTM and CDR2 is ANQGSEA. CDR3 length equals 13 residues. Unmatched junction bases numbered 5, after V lost 7 bases and J lost 4 bases. The CDR3 loop reads CSAGGRVYNEQFF. CDR3 coding DNA: TGCAGCGCAGGCGGGAGGGTATACAATGAGCAGTTCTTC.

The CDR3 here is CARSFRQGNQPQHF. CDR3 DNA sequence: TGTGCCAGAAGCTTCAGACAGGGCAATCAGCCCCAGCATTTT. The J gene is TRBJ1-5, the V gene TRBV5-3; D is perhaps TRBD1 (6 bases). TRBV5-3 is an ORF for which the function is uncertain. CDR3 length equals 14 residues. The V gene lost 2 bases and the J gene lost 2 bases, with 8 bases spanning the gap.

The rearrangement links TRBV7-2 to TRBJ1-1; no clear D. Between the trimmed V and J ends, which lost 1 base and 0 bases, there was a span of 6 bases. This CDR3 has 14 residues. The germline V gene encodes CDR1 SGHTA and CDR2 FQGNSA. DNA of the CDR3: TGTGCCAGCAGCTTAGACGTCATGAACACTGAAGCTTTCTTT. It is translated as CASSLDVMNTEAFF.

The V and J genes are TRBV27 and TRBJ2-3, with D perhaps TRBD2 (7 bases). The CDR3 totals 15 residues. Looked up from germline, CDR1 is MNHEY and CDR2 is SMNVEV (reference sequence). The V and J ends lost 4 bases and 6 bases respectively, with 17 bases between them. The CDR3 protein is CASSSDGGPTDTQYF. As DNA, the CDR3 is TGTGCCAGCAGTTCGGACGGGGGGCCCACCGATACGCAGTATTTT.

The V gene is TRBV9, the J gene TRBJ1-1, with 7 positions matching TRBD1. The ends lost 1 base at V and 1 base at J; junction bases unmatched: 7. CDR3 length equals 16 residues. The germline V gene encodes CDR1 SGDLS and CDR2 YYNGEE. The CDR3 sequence is CASSVSTGDRNTEAFF. The CDR3 nucleotides read TGTGCCAGCAGCGTAAGTACAGGGGATAGGAACACTGAAGCTTTCTTT.

A note on this clone: One junction end does not reproduce the germline sequence, and a read error may be involved. This sequence joins TRBV7-9 and TRBJ2-7, with TRBD1 identical over 7 bases. Germline V gives CDR1 SEHNR, CDR2 FQNEAQ (reference sequence). The CDR3 has 12 residues. The DNA of the CDR3 is TGTGCCAGCAGCTTAGAACGACAGGGTTTGTGCTTC. This translates into CASSLERQGLCF.

The CDR3 reads CASSSASGISGNTIYF. Here the CDR3 DNA reads TGCGCCAGCAGCTCCGCTTCAGGGATCTCTGGAAACACCATATATTTT. V and J are TRBV5-1 and TRBJ1-3, with D perhaps TRBD1 (5 bases). Trimming shortened V by 3 bases and J by 0 bases, and 13 bases separated the two germline ends. Germline V lookup: CDR1 SGHRS, CDR2 YFSETQ. The CDR3 contains 16 residues. Full variable domain (remainder filled in from reference TRBV5-1 and TRBJ1-3): KAGVTQTPRYLIKTRGQQVTLSCSPISGHRSVSWYQQTPGQGLQFLFEYFSETQRNKGNFPGRFSGRQFSNSRSEMNVSTLELGDSALYLCASSSASGISGNTIYFGEGSWLTVV.

The V call is TRBV20-1, the J call TRBJ2-1, with a possible D match to TRBD2 (6 bases). This CDR3 has 11 residues. Germline V lookup: CDR1 DFQATT, CDR2 SNEGSKA (reference sequence). V was clipped by 7 bases and J by 6 bases, with 10 bases between them. In DNA, the CDR3 is TGCAGTGGGGGACTCGGCAATGAGCAGTTCTTC. Translated: CSGGLGNEQFF.

The rearrangement uses TRBV2 and TRBJ2-7, with D unclear. Germline CDR1 is SNHLY and CDR2 is FYNNEI. Trimming left V 0 bases short and J 6 bases short, with 9 bases between. The CDR3 runs 13 residues. CDR3 coding DNA: TGTGCCAGCAGTGAAGCACGCACTGCCGAGCAGTACTTC. Protein product: CASSEARTAEQYF.

The J gene is TRBJ2-7, the V gene TRBV15; tentatively, D is TRBD1 (6 bases). The CDR3 is 13 residues long. Germline V gene data show CDR1 as LNHNV and CDR2 as YYDKDF (reference sequence). V lost 8 bases and J 0 bases, leaving 11 bases between the germline ends. In nucleotides, the CDR3 is TGTGCCACCGGGACGGACAGCTCCTACGAGCAGTACTTC. Translated, it gives CATGTDSSYEQYF.

The rearrangement uses TRBV25-1 and TRBJ2-7; 8 bases line up with TRBD2. Per the germline V gene, CDR1 is MGHDK and CDR2 is SYGVNS. The ends lost 2 bases at V and 7 bases at J; junction bases unmatched: 7. CDR3 length equals 14 residues. CDR3 DNA: TGTGCCAGCAGTGAAACGGGAGGGCCGCGGGAGCAGTACTTC. Residues: CASSETGGPREQYF.

This chain connects TRBV18 to TRBJ2-7; tentative D call: TRBD1 (6 bases). V dropped 6 bases and J dropped 4 bases, with 13 bases sitting between them. Germline V lookup: CDR1 KGHSH, CDR2 LQKENI. This CDR3 contains 13 residues. This CDR3 is CASSGQSTYEQYF. The CDR3 DNA reads as TGTGCCAGCTCGGGACAATCGACGTACGAGCAGTACTTC. The variable domain in full, with the rest retrieved from reference TRBV18 and TRBJ2-7, is NAGVMQNPRHLVRRRGQEARLRCSPMKGHSHVYWYRQLPEEGLKFMVYLQKENIIDESGMPKERFSAEFPKEGPSILRIQQVVRGDSAAYFCASSGQSTYEQYFGPGTRLTVT.

The rearrangement joins TRBV7-9 to TRBJ2-7; possible D gene TRBD2, 6 bases. The CDR3 runs 11 residues. Trimming pared 5 bases from V and 4 bases from J, leaving 6 bases between. CDR1 and CDR2 (germline): SEHNR, FQNEAQ (reference sequence). In nucleotides, the CDR3 is TGTGCCAGCAGCCGGGAGTACGAGCAGTACTTC. Translated: CASSREYEQYF.

V is TRBV28 and J is TRBJ1-2; possibly TRBD1 for D (5 bases). Between the trimmed V and J ends, which lost 1 base and 6 bases, there was a span of 15 bases. Germline V gene data show CDR1 as MDHEN and CDR2 as SYDVKM. The CDR3 loop spans 15 amino acids. The CDR3 here is CASSLFSGRKDGYTF. CDR3 nucleotide sequence: TGTGCCAGCAGTTTATTCTCAGGGAGAAAGGATGGCTACACCTTC.

This chain links TRBV6-1 with TRBJ1-1, with 11 bases lining up with TRBD1. V was pared by 5 bases and J by 1 base, with 3 bases of the junction left unmatched. CDR1 and CDR2 from the germline V gene are MNHNS and SASEGT. This CDR3 has 15 residues. This CDR3 is CASSKGTGGNTEAFF. The CDR3 DNA follows: TGTGCCAGCAGTAAAGGGACAGGGGGGAACACTGAAGCTTTCTTT.

A single count supports this clone. The V call is TRBV5-1, the J call TRBJ1-4; possibly TRBD1 for D (6 bases). The CDR3 length is 17 residues. V was clipped by 0 bases and J by 8 bases, with 20 bases between them. Per germline, CDR1 SGHRS and CDR2 YFSETQ. CDR3 DNA: TGCGCCAGCAGCTTGGCAGGGGATGGAGGCTTGGGAGAAAAACTGTTTTTT. Amino acid sequence: CASSLAGDGGLGEKLFF.

CDR3 DNA sequence: TGTGCCAGCAGCCTGAGGGAAAAGGTCGCTCGAAGCTCTGGAAACACCATATATTTT. Its protein is CASSLREKVARSSGNTIYF. The chain links TRBV7-8 to TRBJ1-3; D is uncertain. The V and J ends lost 5 bases and 0 bases respectively, with 23 bases between them. Germline CDR1 is SGHVS and CDR2 is FQNEAQ. The CDR3 loop spans 19 amino acids.

This chain links TRBV15 with TRBJ2-3; D call uncertain. Germline lookup yields CDR1 LNHNV and CDR2 YYDKDF (reference sequence). This CDR3 spans 19 amino acids. V was trimmed by 2 bases and J by 5 bases, leaving 26 bases between them. The DNA of the CDR3 is TGTGCCACCAGCAGACATACCGTCTCGTGGAACCCGAAGGGAGATACGCAGTATTTT. This encodes CATSRHTVSWNPKGDTQYF.

This clone came up a few times. The chain recombines TRBV7-2 with TRBJ2-7, with D uncertain. V gave up 5 bases and J gave up 4 bases, with 9 bases separating them. Germline values: CDR1 SGHTA, CDR2 FQGNSA. This CDR3 spans 12 amino acids. The CDR3: CASSRNRYEQYF. The CDR3 DNA follows: TGTGCCAGCAGCCGCAATCGGTACGAGCAGTACTTC.

CDR3 in amino acids: CASSRTGASEKLFF. The CDR3 DNA is TGTGCCAGCAGCCGGACAGGGGCAAGTGAAAAACTGTTTTTT. This chain uses TRBV7-9 with TRBJ1-4; 9 positions match TRBD1. The junction had 5 bases not matched to a gene; V was cut back by 5 bases and J by 7 bases. This CDR3 is 14 amino acids long. Germline V CDR1 and CDR2: SEHNR, FQNEAQ (reference sequence).

The rearrangement uses TRBV11-3 and TRBJ2-2, with 8 bases identical to TRBD1. Germline V lookup: CDR1 SGHNT, CDR2 YENEEA. The V segment lost 7 bases and the J segment 4 bases; nucleotides outside the gene matches: 5. The CDR3 is made up of 14 amino acids. CDR3 sequence reads: CASTGTGRTGELFF. Here the CDR3 DNA reads TGTGCCAGCACAGGGACAGGACGCACCGGGGAGCTGTTTTTT.

This rearrangement joins TRBV28 to TRBJ1-4, with 9 bases identical to TRBD1. This CDR3 has 15 amino acids. CDR1 is MDHEN, CDR2 SYDVKM, per germline. J was trimmed by 7 bases and V by 6 bases; bases with no gene match: 9. This chain's CDR3 is CASSQTGGSGEKLFF. The DNA of the CDR3 is TGTGCCAGCAGCCAAACAGGGGGCTCTGGTGAAAAACTGTTTTTT.

There are a few counts of this clone. The V gene is TRBV5-4, the J gene TRBJ1-5, with TRBD1 matching 7 bases. Trimming cost V 5 bases and J 6 bases; bases outside gene matches: 5. The CDR3 runs 13 residues. The germline CDR1 and CDR2 sequences are SGHNT and YYREEE (reference sequence). The CDR3 nucleotides read TGTGCCAGCAGTGAGGGGGCCAGTCAGCCCCAGCATTTT. It specifies CASSEGASQPQHF.

This chain links TRBV27 with TRBJ2-1, with 13 nucleotides matching TRBD2. V lost 7 bases to trimming and J lost 10 bases; unmatched junction nucleotides: 10. Germline CDR1 is MNHEY and CDR2 is SMNVEV (reference sequence). This CDR3 has 15 amino acids. CDR3: CASTTLAGGPGEQFF. The CDR3 DNA follows: TGTGCCAGCACTACACTAGCGGGAGGGCCCGGGGAGCAGTTCTTC.